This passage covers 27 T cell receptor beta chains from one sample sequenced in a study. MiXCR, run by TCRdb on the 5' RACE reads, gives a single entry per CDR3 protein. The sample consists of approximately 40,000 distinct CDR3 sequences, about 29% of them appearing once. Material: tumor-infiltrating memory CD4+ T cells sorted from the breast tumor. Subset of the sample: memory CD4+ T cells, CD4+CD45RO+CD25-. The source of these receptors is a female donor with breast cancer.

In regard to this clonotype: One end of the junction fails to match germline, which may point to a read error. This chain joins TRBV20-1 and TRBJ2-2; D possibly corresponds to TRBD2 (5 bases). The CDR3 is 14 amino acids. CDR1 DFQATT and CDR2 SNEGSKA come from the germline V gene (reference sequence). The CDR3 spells CSARGELNTGELYF. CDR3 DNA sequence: TGCAGTGCTAGGGGAGAGTTAAACACCGGGGAGCTGTATTTT.

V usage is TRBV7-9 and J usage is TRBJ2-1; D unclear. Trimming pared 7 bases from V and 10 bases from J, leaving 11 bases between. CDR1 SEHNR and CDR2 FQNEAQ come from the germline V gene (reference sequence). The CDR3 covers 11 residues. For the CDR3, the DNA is TGTGCCAGCACCAGACGAAGGGAGCAGTTCTTC. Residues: CASTRRREQFF.

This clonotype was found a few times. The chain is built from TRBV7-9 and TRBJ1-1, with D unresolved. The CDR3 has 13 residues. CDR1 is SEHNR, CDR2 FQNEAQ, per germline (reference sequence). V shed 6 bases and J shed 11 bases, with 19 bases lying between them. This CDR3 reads CASRPPRAPGAFF. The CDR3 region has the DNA TGTGCCAGCAGACCCCCGAGAGCCCCGGGGGCTTTCTTT.

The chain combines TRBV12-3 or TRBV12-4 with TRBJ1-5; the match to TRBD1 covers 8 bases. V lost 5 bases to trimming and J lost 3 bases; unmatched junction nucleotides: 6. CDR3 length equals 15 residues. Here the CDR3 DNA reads TGTGCCAGCAGTCGGGACAGGTTTGCCAATCAGCCCCAGCATTTT. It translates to CASSRDRFANQPQHF.

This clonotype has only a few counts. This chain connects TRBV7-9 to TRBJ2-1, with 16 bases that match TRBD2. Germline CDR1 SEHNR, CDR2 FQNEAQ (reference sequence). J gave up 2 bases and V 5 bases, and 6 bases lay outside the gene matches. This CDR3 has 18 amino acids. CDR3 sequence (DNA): TGTGCCAGCAGCCTGGGACTAGCGGGGGGGCCGACCTACAATGAGCAGTTCTTC. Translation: CASSLGLAGGPTYNEQFF.

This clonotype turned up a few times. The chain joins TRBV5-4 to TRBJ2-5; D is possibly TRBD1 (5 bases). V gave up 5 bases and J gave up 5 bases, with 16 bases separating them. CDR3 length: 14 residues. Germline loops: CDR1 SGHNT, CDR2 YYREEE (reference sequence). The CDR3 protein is CASSLPTDRETQYF. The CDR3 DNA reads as TGTGCCAGCAGTTTGCCGACAGACCGGGAGACCCAGTACTTC.

The DNA of the CDR3 is TGTGCCAGCAGCCCCGTAATCACCGGGGAGCTGTTTTTT. Encoded protein: CASSPVITGELFF. This chain joins TRBV7-3 and TRBJ2-2, with no clear D. Germline assignment: CDR1 SGHTA and CDR2 FQGTGA. The V end lost 5 bases, the J end lost 4 bases, and 8 bases lay between the germline ends. The CDR3 has 13 amino acids.

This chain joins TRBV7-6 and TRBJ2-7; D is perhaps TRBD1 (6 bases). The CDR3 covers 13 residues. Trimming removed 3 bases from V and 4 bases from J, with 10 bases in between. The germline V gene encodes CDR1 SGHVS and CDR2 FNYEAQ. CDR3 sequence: CASSFETGYEQYF. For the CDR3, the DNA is TGTGCCAGCAGCTTCGAAACAGGGTACGAGCAGTACTTC.

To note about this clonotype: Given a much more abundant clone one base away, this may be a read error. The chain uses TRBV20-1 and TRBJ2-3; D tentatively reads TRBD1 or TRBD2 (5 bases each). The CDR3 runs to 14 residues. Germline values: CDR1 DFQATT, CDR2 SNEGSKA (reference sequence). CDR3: CGAIARGSTDTQYF. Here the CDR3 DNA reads TGCGGTGCTATCGCGAGGGGAAGCACAGATACGCAGTATTTT.

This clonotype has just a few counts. CDR3 DNA sequence: TGTGCCAGCTTACCGGGCAGGCCGAACACCGGGGAGCTGTTTTTT. It yields the protein CASLPGRPNTGELFF. This rearrangement joins TRBV12-3 or TRBV12-4 to TRBJ2-2; D gene unclear. The ends were cut back, 8 bases at V and 0 bases at J, with 13 bases in the middle. The CDR3 is 15 amino acids.

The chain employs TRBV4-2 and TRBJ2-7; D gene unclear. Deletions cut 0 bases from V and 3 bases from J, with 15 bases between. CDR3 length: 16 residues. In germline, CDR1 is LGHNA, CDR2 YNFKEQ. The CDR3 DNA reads TGTGCCAGCAGCCAAGATTTGGGATCGGGCGACTACGAGCAGTACTTC. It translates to CASSQDLGSGDYEQYF.

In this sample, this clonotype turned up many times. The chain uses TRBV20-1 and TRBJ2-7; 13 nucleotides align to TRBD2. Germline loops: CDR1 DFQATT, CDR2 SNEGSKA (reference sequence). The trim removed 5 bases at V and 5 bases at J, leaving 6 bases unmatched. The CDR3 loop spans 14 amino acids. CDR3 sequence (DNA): TGCAGTGCTCAGGACGGACTAGCGGGAGACGAGCAGTACTTC. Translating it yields CSAQDGLAGDEQYF.

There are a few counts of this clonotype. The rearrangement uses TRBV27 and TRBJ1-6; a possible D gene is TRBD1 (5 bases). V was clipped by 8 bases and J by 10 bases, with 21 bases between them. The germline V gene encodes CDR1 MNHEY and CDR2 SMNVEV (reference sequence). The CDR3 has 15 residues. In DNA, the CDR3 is TGTGCCAGCGCATGGGGTGGGGCGTCGGTGTCACCCCTCCACTTT. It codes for CASAWGGASVSPLHF.

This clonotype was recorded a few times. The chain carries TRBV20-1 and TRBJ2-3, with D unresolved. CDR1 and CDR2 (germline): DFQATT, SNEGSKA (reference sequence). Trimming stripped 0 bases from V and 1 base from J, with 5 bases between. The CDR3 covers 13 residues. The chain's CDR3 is CSARDPRTDTQYF. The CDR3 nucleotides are TGCAGTGCTAGAGATCCCCGCACAGATACGCAGTATTTT.

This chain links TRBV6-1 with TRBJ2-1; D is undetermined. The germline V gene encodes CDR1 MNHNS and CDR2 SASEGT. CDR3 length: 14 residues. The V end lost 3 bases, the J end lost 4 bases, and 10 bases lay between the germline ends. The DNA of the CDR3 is TGTGCCAGCAGTGACCCTCTAGGTTACAATGAGCAGTTCTTC. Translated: CASSDPLGYNEQFF.

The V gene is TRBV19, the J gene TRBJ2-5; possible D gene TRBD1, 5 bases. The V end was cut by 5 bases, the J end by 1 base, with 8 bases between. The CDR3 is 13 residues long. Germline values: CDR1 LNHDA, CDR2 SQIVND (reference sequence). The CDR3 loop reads CASSVGRQETQYF. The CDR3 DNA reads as TGTGCCAGTAGTGTGGGGCGCCAAGAGACCCAGTACTTC.

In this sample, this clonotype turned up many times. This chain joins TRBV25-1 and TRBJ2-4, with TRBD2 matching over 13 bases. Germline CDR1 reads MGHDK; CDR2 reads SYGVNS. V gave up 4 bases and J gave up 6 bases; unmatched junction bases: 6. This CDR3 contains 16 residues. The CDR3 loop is CASSARLAGGLNIQYF. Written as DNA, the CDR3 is TGTGCCAGCAGTGCCCGACTAGCGGGAGGTCTAAACATTCAGTACTTC.

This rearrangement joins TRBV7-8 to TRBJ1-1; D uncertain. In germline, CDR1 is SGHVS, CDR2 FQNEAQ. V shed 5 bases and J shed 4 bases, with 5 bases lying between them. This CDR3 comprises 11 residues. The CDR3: CASSKFTEAFF. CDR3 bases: TGTGCCAGCAGCAAATTCACTGAAGCTTTCTTT.

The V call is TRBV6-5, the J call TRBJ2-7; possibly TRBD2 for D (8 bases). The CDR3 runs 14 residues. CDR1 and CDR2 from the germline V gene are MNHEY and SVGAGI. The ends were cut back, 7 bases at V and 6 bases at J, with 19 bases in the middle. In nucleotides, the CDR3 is TGTGCCAGCAAGGGGGCGGGAGGTGCCGGCGAGCAGTACTTC. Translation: CASKGAGGAGEQYF.

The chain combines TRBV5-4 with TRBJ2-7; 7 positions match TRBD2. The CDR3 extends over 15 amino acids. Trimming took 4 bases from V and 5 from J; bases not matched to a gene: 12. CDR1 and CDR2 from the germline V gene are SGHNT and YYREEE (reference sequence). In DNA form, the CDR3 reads TGTGCCAGCAGCACTAGAGGGAGGGGCAGGGACGAGCAGTACTTC. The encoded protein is CASSTRGRGRDEQYF.

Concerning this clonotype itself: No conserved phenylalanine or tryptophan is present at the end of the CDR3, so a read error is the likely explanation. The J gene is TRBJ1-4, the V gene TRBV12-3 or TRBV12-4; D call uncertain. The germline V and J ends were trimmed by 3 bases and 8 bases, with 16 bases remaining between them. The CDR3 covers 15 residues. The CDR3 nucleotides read TGTGCCAGCAGTTTGATTCCCAATTTAAGCGAAAAACTGTTTTGT. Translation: CASSLIPNLSEKLFC.

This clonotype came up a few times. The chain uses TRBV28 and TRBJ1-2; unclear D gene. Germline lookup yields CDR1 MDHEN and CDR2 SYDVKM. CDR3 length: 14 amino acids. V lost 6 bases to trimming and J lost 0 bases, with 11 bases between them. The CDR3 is CASRTRVPNYGYTF. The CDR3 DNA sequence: TGTGCCAGCAGGACAAGGGTGCCTAACTATGGCTACACCTTC.

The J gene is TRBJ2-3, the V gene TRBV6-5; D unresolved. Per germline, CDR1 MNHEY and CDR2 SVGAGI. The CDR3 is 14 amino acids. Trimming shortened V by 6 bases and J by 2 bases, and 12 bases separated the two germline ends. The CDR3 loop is CASSRAGDTDTQYF. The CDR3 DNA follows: TGTGCCAGCAGCCGAGCTGGAGACACAGATACGCAGTATTTT.

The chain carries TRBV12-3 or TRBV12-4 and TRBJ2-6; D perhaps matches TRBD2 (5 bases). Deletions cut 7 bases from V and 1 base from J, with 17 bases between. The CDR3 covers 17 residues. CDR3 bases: TGTGCCAGCAAAGAGGGTGTAGCCCGTTCTGGGGCCAACGTCCTGACTTTC. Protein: CASKEGVARSGANVLTF.

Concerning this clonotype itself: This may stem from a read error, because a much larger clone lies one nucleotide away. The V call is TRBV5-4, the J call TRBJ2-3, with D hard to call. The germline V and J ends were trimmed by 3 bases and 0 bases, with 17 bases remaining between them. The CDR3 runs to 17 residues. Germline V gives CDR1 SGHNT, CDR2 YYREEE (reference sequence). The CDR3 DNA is TGTGCCAGCAGCTCAATTGGATGGATCCCTAGCACAGATACGCAGTATTTT. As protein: CASSSIGWIPSTDTQYF. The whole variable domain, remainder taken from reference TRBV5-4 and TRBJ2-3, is ETGVTQSPTHLIKTRGQQVTLRCSSQSGHNTVSWYQQALGQGPQFIFQYYREEENGRGNFPPRFSGLQFPNYSSELNVNALELDDSALYLCASSSIGWIPSTDTQYFGPGTRLTVL.

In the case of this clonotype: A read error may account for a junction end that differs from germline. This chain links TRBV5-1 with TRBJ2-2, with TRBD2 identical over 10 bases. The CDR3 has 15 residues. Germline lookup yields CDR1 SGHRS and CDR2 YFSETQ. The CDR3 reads CASSFTSGNTGELVF. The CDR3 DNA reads TGCGCCAGCAGTTTTACTAGCGGGAACACCGGGGAGCTGGTTTTT.

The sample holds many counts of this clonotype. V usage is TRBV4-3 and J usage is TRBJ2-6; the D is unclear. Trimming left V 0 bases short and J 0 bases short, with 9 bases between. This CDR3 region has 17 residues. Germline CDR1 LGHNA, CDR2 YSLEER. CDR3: CASSQDGPSSGANVLTF. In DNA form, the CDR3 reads TGCGCCAGCAGCCAAGATGGGCCAAGCTCTGGGGCCAACGTCCTGACTTTC.